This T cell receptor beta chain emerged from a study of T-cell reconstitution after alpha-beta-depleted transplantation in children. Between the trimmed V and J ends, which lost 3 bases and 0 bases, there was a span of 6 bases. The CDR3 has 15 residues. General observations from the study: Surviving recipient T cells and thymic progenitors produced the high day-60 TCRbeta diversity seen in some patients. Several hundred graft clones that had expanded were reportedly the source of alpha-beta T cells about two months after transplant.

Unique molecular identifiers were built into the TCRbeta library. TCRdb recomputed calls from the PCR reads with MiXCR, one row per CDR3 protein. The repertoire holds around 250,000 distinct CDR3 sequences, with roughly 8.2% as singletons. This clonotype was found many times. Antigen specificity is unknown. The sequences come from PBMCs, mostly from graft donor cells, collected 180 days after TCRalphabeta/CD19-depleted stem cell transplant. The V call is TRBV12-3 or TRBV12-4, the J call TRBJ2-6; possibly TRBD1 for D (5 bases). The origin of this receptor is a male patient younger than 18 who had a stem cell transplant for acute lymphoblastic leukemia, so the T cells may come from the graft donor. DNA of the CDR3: TGTGCCAGCAGTTTCAGGGCCTCTGGGGCCAACGTCCTGACTTTC. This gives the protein CASSFRASGANVLTF.